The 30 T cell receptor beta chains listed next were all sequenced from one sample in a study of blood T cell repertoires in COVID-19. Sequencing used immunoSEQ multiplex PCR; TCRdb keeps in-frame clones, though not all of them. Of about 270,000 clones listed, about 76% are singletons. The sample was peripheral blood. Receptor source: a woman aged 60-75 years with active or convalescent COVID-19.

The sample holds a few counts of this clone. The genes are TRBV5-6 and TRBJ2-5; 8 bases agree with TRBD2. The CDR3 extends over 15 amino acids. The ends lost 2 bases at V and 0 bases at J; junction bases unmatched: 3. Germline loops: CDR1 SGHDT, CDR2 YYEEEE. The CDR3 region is CASSLPLADQETQYF. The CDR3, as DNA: TGTGCCAGCAGCTTACCACTAGCGGACCAAGAGACCCAGTACTTC.

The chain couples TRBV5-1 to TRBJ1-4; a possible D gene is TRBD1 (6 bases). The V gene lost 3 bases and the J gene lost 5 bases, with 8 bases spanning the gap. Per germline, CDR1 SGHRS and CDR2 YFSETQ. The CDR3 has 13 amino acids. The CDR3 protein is CASSSDSNEKLFF. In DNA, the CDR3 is TGCGCCAGCAGCTCGGACAGCAATGAAAAACTGTTTTTT.

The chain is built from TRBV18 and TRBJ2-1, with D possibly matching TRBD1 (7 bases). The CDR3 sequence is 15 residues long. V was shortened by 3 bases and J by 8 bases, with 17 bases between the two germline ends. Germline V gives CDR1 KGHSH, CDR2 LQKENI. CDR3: CASSPDRVWGDEQFF. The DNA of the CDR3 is TGTGCCAGCTCACCCGACAGGGTCTGGGGGGATGAGCAGTTCTTC.

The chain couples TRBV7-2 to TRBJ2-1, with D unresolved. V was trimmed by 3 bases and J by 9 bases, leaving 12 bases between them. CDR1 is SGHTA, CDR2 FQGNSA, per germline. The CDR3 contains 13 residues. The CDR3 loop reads CASSLNQRSEQFF. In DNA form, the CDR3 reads TGTGCCAGCAGCTTGAATCAAAGGAGTGAGCAGTTCTTC. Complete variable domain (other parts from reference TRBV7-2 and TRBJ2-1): GAGVSQSPSNKVTEKGKDVELRCDPISGHTALYWYRQSLGQGLEFLIYFQGNSAPDKSGLPSDRFSAERTGGSVSTLTIQRTQQEDSAVYLCASSLNQRSEQFFGPGTRLTVL.

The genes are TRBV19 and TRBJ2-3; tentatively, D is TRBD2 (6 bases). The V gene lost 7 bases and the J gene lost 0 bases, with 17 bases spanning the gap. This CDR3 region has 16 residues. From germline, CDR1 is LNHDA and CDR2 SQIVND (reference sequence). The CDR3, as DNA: TGTGCCAGTACTGGGAGGAGTGCTACCAGCACAGATACGCAGTATTTT. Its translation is CASTGRSATSTDTQYF.

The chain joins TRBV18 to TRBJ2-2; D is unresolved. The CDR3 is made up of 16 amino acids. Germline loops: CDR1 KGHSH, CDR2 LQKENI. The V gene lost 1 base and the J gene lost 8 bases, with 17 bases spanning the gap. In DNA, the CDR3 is TGTGCCAGCTCACCACGGTCGGGTGGAGACTTAGGGGAGCTGTTTTTT. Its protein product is CASSPRSGGDLGELFF.

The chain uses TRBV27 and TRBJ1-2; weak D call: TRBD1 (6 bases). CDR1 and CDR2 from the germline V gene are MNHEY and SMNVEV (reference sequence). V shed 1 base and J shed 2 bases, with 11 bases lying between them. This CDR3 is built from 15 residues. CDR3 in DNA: TGTGCCAGCAGTTTATACGCGGGGGGCAACTATGGCTACACCTTC. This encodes CASSLYAGGNYGYTF.

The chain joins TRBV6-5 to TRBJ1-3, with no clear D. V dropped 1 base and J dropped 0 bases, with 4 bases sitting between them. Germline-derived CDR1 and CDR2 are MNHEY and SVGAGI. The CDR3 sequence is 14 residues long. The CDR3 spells CASSYLYSGNTIYF. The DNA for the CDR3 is TGTGCCAGCAGTTACTTGTACTCTGGAAACACCATATATTTT.

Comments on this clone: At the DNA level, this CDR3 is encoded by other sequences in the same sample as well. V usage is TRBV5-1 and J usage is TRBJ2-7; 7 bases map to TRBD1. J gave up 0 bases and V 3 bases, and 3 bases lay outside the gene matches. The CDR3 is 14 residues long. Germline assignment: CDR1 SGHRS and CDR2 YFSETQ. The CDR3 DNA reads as TGCGCCAGCAGCTCCCGGGACAGCTCCTACGAGCAGTACTTC. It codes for CASSSRDSSYEQYF.

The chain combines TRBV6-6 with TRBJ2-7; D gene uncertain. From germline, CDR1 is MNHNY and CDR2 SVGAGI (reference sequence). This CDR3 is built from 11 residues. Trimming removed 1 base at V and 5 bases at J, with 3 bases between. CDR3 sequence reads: CASSYLDEQYF. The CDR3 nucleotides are TGTGCCAGCAGTTACTTAGACGAGCAGTACTTC.

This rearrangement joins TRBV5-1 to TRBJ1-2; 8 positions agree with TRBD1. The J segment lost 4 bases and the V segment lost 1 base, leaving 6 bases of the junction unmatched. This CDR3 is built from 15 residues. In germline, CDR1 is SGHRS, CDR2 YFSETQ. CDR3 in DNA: TGCGCCAGCAGCTTGCGGGCGGACAGGGTCTATGGCTACACCTTC. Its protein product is CASSLRADRVYGYTF.

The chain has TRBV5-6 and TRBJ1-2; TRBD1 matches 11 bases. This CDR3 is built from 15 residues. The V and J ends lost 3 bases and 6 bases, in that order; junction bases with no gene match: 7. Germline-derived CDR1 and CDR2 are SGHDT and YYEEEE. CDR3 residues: CASSSTDRGRNGYTF. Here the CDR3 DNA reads TGTGCCAGCAGCTCAACGGACAGGGGGCGGAATGGCTACACCTTC.

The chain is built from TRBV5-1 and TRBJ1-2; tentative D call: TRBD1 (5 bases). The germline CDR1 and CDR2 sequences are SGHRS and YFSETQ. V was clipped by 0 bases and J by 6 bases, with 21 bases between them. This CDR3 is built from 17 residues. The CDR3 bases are TGCGCCAGCAGCTTGGCCCCGGAACCAGGGCATGTCGATGGCTACACCTTC. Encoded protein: CASSLAPEPGHVDGYTF. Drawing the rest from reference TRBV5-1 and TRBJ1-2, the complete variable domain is KAGVTQTPRYLIKTRGQQVTLSCSPISGHRSVSWYQQTPGQGLQFLFEYFSETQRNKGNFPGRFSGRQFSNSRSEMNVSTLELGDSALYLCASSLAPEPGHVDGYTFGSGTRLTVV.

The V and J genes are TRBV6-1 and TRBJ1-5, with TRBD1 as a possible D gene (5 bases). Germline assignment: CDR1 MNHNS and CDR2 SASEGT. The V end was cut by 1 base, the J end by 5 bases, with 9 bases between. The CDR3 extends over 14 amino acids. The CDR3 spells CASSEEGHHQPQHF. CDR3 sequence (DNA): TGTGCCAGCAGTGAAGAGGGGCACCATCAGCCCCAGCATTTT.

The CDR3 region is CASGQGGWNTEAFF. CDR3 nucleotides: TGTGCCAGCGGTCAGGGGGGATGGAACACTGAAGCTTTCTTT. The rearrangement uses TRBV6-5 and TRBJ1-1, with 7 positions matching TRBD1. Germline-derived CDR1 and CDR2 are MNHEY and SVGAGI. The V segment lost 8 bases and the J segment 1 base; nucleotides outside the gene matches: 7. The CDR3 loop spans 14 amino acids.

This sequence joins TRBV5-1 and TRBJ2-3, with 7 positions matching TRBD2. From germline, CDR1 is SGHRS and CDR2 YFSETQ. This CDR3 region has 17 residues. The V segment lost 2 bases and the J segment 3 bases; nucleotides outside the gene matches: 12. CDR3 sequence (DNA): TGCGCCAGCAGCTTCTTGGGATACACGGGAGGAACAGATACGCAGTATTTT. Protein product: CASSFLGYTGGTDTQYF.

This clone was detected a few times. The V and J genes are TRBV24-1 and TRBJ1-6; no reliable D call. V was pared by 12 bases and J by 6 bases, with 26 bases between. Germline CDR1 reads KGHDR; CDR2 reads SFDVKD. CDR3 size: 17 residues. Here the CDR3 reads CAATFITGWAVNSPLHF. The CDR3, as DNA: TGTGCCGCCACCTTTATCACTGGTTGGGCAGTTAATTCACCCCTCCACTTT.

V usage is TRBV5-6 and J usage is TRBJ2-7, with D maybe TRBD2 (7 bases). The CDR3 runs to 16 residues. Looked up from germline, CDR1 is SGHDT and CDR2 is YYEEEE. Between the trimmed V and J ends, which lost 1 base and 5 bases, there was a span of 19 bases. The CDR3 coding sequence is TGTGCCAGCAGCTTGTTATCAAGTGGGGGGGCCCACGAGCAGTACTTC. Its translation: CASSLLSSGGAHEQYF.

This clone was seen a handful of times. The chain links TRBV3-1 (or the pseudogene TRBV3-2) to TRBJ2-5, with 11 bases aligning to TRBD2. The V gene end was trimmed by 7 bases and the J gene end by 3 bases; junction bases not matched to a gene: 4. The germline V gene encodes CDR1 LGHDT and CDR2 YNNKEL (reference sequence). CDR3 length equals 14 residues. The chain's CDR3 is CASNPGLAEETQYF. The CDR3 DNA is TGTGCCAGCAACCCGGGACTAGCGGAAGAGACCCAGTACTTC.

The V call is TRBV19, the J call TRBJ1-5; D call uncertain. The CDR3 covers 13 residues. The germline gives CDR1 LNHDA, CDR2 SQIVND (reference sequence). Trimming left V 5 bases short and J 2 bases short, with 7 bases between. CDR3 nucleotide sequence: TGTGCCAGTAGTCGGGAGGGCAATCAGCCCCAGCATTTT. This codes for CASSREGNQPQHF.

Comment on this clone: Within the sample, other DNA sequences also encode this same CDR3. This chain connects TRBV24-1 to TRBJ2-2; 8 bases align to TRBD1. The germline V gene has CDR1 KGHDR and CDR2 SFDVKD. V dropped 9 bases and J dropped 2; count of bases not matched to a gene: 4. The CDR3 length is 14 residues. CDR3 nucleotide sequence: TGTGCCACCGCCGACAGGGGTAACACCGGGGAGCTGTTTTTT. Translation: CATADRGNTGELFF.

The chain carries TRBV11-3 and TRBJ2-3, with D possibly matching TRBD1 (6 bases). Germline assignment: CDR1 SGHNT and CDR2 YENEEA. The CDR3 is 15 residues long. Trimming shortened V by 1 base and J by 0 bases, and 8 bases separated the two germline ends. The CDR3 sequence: CASSLGTASTDTQYF. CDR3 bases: TGTGCCAGCAGCTTAGGGACAGCTAGCACAGATACGCAGTATTTT.

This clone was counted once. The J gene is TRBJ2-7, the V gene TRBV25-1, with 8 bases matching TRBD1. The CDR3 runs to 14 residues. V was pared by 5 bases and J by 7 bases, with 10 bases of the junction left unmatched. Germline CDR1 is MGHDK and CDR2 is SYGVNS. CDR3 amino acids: CASSRRGLAKEQYF. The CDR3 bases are TGTGCCAGCAGTCGCAGGGGGCTGGCGAAAGAGCAGTACTTC.

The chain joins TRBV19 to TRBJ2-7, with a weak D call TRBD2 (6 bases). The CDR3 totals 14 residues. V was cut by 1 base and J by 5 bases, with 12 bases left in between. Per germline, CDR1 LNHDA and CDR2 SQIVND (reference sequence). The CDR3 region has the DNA TGTGCCAGTAGTATAGTCTCGGGAGTGGACGAGCAGTACTTC. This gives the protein CASSIVSGVDEQYF.

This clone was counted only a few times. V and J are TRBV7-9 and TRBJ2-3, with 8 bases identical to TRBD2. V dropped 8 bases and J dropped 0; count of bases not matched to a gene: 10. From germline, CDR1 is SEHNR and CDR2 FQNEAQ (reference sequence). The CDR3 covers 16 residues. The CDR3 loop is CASLDVTGGSTDTQYF. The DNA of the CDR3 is TGTGCCAGCTTAGATGTAACGGGGGGGAGCACAGATACGCAGTATTTT.

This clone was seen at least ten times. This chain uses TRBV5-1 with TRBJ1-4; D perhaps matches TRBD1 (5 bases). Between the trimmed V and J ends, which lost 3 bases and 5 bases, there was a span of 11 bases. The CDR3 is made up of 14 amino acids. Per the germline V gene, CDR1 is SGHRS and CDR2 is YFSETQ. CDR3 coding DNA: TGCGCCAGCAGCTCCACAGGATTGAATGAAAAACTGTTTTTT. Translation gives CASSSTGLNEKLFF.

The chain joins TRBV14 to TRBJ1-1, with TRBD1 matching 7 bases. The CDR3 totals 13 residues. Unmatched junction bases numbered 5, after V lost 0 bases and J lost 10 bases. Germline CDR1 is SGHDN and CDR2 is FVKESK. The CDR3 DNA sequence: TGTGCCAGCAGCCAAGAACAGGGGTTGACAGCTTTCTTT. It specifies CASSQEQGLTAFF.

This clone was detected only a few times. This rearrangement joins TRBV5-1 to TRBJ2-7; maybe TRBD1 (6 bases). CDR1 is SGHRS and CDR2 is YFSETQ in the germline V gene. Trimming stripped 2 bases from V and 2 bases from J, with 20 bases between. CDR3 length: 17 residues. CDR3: CASSLPRDTGRTYEQYF. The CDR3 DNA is TGCGCCAGCAGCTTACCCCGGGACACCGGCCGGACCTACGAGCAGTACTTC.

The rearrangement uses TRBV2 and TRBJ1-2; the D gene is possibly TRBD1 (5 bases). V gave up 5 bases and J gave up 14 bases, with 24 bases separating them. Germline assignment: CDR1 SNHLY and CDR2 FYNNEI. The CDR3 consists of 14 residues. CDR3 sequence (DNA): TGTGCCAGCAGTATTTATCTCTCGACAGAGAGAGCGACCTTC. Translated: CASSIYLSTERATF.

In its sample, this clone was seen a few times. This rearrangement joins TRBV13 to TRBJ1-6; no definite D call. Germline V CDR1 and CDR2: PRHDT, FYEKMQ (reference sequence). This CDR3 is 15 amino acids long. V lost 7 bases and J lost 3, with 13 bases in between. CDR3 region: CASTRGQIYNSPLHF. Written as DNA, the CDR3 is TGTGCCAGCACCAGAGGGCAGATCTATAATTCACCCCTCCACTTT.